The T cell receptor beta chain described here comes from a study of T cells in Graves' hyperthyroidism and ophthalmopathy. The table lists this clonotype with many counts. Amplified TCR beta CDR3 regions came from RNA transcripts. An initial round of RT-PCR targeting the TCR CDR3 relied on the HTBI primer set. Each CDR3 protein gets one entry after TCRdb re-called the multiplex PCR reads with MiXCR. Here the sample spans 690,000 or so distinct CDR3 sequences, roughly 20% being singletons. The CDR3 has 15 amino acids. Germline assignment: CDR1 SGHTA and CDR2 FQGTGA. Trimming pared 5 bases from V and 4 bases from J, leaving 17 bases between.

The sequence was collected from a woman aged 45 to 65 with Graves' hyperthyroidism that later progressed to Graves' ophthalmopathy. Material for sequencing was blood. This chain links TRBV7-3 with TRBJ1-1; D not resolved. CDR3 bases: TGTGCCAGCAGCCCTGATGCCATCAAGGGCACTGAAGCTTTCTTT. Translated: CASSPDAIKGTEAFF.